The clone carrying this T cell receptor (beta chain) was counted once. V was shortened by 3 bases and J by 10 bases, with 14 bases between the two germline ends. Germline V CDR1 and CDR2: SGHRS, YFSETQ. The CDR3 covers 14 residues. TCRdb keeps only in-frame clones here, not all; method: immunoSEQ multiplex PCR. The table includes approximately 2.5 million clones, approximately 92% detected once. This sample was included in a study of shared clonotypes between healthy human individuals. The receptor was isolated from a man younger than 35 in good health. V is TRBV5-1 and J is TRBJ1-6, with D possibly being TRBD1 (5 bases). Sequenced: naive CD4+ T cells sorted from blood. The subset was: CD45RA+ positively selected. The CDR3 spells CASSSAGYESPLHF. CDR3 DNA sequence: TGCGCCAGCAGCTCCGCAGGGTACGAATCACCCCTCCACTTT.